This T cell receptor beta chain stems from a study of OX40 agonist ivuxolimab in advanced cancers. Study information: Prior anti-PD-1, anti-PD-L1 or anti-CTLA-4 therapy did not bar entry, and 40% to 45% had some. Three patients, one with hepatocellular carcinoma and two with cutaneous melanoma, responded partially.

Assay: immunoSEQ multiplex PCR; the TCRdb copy retains only in-frame clones and omits some. This repertoire shows tens of thousands of clones, approximately 80% found once; its top ten account for 5.5% to 8%. Of note for this clone: The antigen remains unidentified.

This CDR3 region has 16 residues. With V trimmed by 2 bases and J by 5 bases, 7 bases remained unmatched. Germline CDR1 and CDR2: LNHDA and SQIVND (reference sequence). Study findings and constraints: Low normalized T-cell clonal expansion was also seen in some nonresponders.

The chain carries TRBV19 and TRBJ2-5; TRBD1 matches 11 bases. The clonotype was recovered from an adult with an advanced solid tumor such as melanoma, head and neck, liver or kidney cancer. The starting material was CD4+ or CD8+ T cells sorted from blood, obtained in a trial of the OX40 agonist ivuxolimab. Written as DNA, the CDR3 is TGTGCCAGTAGTATATCTTGGACAGGGGGCTGGGAGACCCAGTACTTC. This codes for CASSISWTGGWETQYF.